Following are 30 T cell receptor beta chains from one sample sequenced in a study of cytomegalovirus exposure and HLA in healthy donors. 13 Jbeta primers and 60 Vbeta primers were used for the PCR. Libraries were prepared by immunoSEQ multiplex PCR; TCRdb keeps only in-frame clonotypes and omits some of them. The sample consists of around 100,000 clones, over 65% of them appearing once. The specimen was PBMCs. The source is a female donor in good health and CMV-seropositive.

The chain links TRBV27 to TRBJ2-2, with D unresolved. This CDR3 has 12 amino acids. Per the germline V gene, CDR1 is MNHEY and CDR2 is SMNVEV (reference sequence). Trimming took off 5 bases at V and 4 bases at J, with 5 bases between the two ends. Here the CDR3 DNA reads TGTGCCAGCAGTCCCCTCACCGGGGAGCTGTTTTTT. Translation: CASSPLTGELFF.

For the CDR3, the DNA is TGTGCCAGCAGCGAACAGGCGATCCAACCCAATGAGCAGTTCTTC. Translation: CASSEQAIQPNEQFF. The rearrangement links TRBV9 to TRBJ2-1; tentatively, D is TRBD1 (5 bases). CDR3 length: 15 amino acids. V was trimmed by 3 bases and J by 6 bases, leaving 16 bases between them. Germline values: CDR1 SGDLS, CDR2 YYNGEE.

The chain has TRBV28 and TRBJ1-2, with D unresolved. Germline loops: CDR1 MDHEN, CDR2 SYDVKM. V shed 5 bases and J shed 1 base, with 11 bases lying between them. This CDR3 contains 14 residues. CDR3 sequence (DNA): TGTGCCAGCAGTCCTGGGCACCGTAACTATGGCTACACCTTC. This sequence encodes CASSPGHRNYGYTF.

The chain combines TRBV5-6 with TRBJ1-4; 8 nucleotides align to TRBD1. The V gene end was trimmed by 0 bases and the J gene end by 7 bases; junction bases not matched to a gene: 8. The V gene's germline CDR1 is SGHDT and CDR2 YYEEEE. This CDR3 contains 16 residues. CDR3 loop: CASSLAIQGAREKLFF. CDR3 DNA: TGTGCCAGCAGCTTGGCAATTCAGGGGGCGCGTGAAAAACTGTTTTTT.

The chain carries TRBV10-3 and TRBJ1-6; 8 bases match TRBD1. This CDR3 is 20 amino acids long. Germline V gene sequence: CDR1 ENHRY, CDR2 SYGVKD. V shed 6 bases, J shed 2 bases, and the junction held 18 bases outside the gene matches. The CDR3 nucleotides read TGTGCCATCAGCCCGAGCCGGACAGGGCCGACGACGACCTATAATTCACCCCTCCACTTT. This codes for CAISPSRTGPTTTYNSPLHF.

The chain recombines TRBV5-4 with TRBJ2-7; TRBD1 matches 7 bases. V lost 4 bases to trimming and J lost 2 bases; unmatched junction nucleotides: 3. CDR1 is SGHNT and CDR2 is YYREEE in the germline V gene (reference sequence). The CDR3 covers 13 residues. CDR3 coding DNA: TGTGCCAGCAGCACAGGGGCCGCCTACGAGCAGTACTTC. Encoded protein: CASSTGAAYEQYF. The full variable domain, in which reference TRBV5-4 and TRBJ2-7 provide the parts outside the CDR3, is ETGVTQSPTHLIKTRGQQVTLRCSSQSGHNTVSWYQQALGQGPQFIFQYYREEENGRGNFPPRFSGLQFPNYSSELNVNALELDDSALYLCASSTGAAYEQYFGPGTRLTVT.

The rearrangement joins TRBV9 to TRBJ1-5, with a tentative D call TRBD1 (5 bases). The CDR3 is made up of 13 amino acids. V was pared by 3 bases and J by 7 bases, with 11 bases between. CDR1 SGDLS and CDR2 YYNGEE come from the germline V gene. CDR3 loop: CASSAGGVQPQHF. In DNA, the CDR3 is TGTGCCAGCAGCGCGGGGGGGGTCCAGCCCCAGCATTTT.

This chain connects TRBV11-2 to TRBJ2-5; 11 nucleotides align to TRBD2. Trimming at V came to 5 bases and at J to 11 bases, leaving 7 bases not matched to a gene. From germline, CDR1 is SGHAT and CDR2 FQNNGV. The CDR3 runs 13 residues. In DNA form, the CDR3 reads TGTGCCAGCAGCCCGGGACTAGCGGCATTACAGTACTTC. Encoded protein: CASSPGLAALQYF.

The V and J genes are TRBV4-3 and TRBJ2-1, with D tentatively TRBD1 (6 bases). The V and J ends lost 5 bases and 7 bases respectively, with 18 bases between them. This CDR3 spans 15 amino acids. From germline, CDR1 is LGHNA and CDR2 YSLEER. The CDR3 sequence is CASSARFGRGNEQFF. CDR3 coding DNA: TGCGCCAGCAGCGCCCGGTTCGGCAGGGGTAATGAGCAGTTCTTC.

About this clone: This CDR3 is also generated by other DNA sequences in the sample. The chain is built from TRBV5-1 and TRBJ1-2; no firm D call. There are 12 residues in the CDR3. With 5 bases removed from V and 5 bases from J, the gap between germline ends came to 10 bases. Per germline, CDR1 SGHRS and CDR2 YFSETQ. CDR3: CASREGGYGYTF. The CDR3 DNA is TGCGCCAGCAGAGAGGGAGGATATGGCTACACCTTC.

The J gene is TRBJ2-5, the V gene TRBV13; no firm D call. The CDR3 covers 12 residues. Trimming pared 4 bases from V and 9 bases from J, leaving 12 bases between. In germline, CDR1 is PRHDT, CDR2 FYEKMQ (reference sequence). CDR3 sequence reads: CASSSSRSAQYF. The CDR3 DNA reads TGTGCCAGCAGCTCCTCTAGGTCGGCCCAGTACTTC.

This clone was seen only once. The rearrangement joins TRBV19 to TRBJ1-1; 9 bases line up with TRBD1. This CDR3 comprises 14 residues. CDR1 is LNHDA and CDR2 is SQIVND in the germline V gene (reference sequence). The ends lost 7 bases at V and 3 bases at J; junction bases unmatched: 6. For the CDR3, the DNA is TGTGCCAGTAACCCGAACAGGGGGCACACTGAAGCTTTCTTT. Protein: CASNPNRGHTEAFF.

A few counts support this clone. The chain uses TRBV18 and TRBJ2-3; 14 bases are shared with TRBD2. CDR1 KGHSH and CDR2 LQKENI come from the germline V gene. J gave up 0 bases and V 2 bases, and 1 base lay outside the gene matches. The CDR3 extends over 17 amino acids. The CDR3 sequence: CASSPRLAGGSTDTQYF. CDR3 sequence (DNA): TGTGCCAGCTCACCAAGACTAGCGGGGGGGAGCACAGATACGCAGTATTTT. The full variable domain, completed using reference TRBV18 and TRBJ2-3, is NAGVMQNPRHLVRRRGQEARLRCSPMKGHSHVYWYRQLPEEGLKFMVYLQKENIIDESGMPKERFSAEFPKEGPSILRIQQVVRGDSAAYFCASSPRLAGGSTDTQYFGPGTRLTVL.

The chain has TRBV18 and TRBJ1-2, with D possibly being TRBD1 (6 bases). V dropped 3 bases and J dropped 8 bases, with 22 bases sitting between them. Germline CDR1 reads KGHSH; CDR2 reads LQKENI. This CDR3 is built from 16 residues. As DNA, the CDR3 is TGTGCCAGCTCACCGAACTCCCTAACAGGGACGGGAGGCTACACCTTC. The encoded protein is CASSPNSLTGTGGYTF.

A few counts support this clone. CDR3 in amino acids: CATRPGKSTDTQYF. The CDR3 DNA reads TGTGCCACCAGGCCAGGGAAAAGCACAGATACGCAGTATTTT. The rearrangement links TRBV5-4 to TRBJ2-3; perhaps TRBD1 as D (5 bases). V lost 9 bases to trimming and J lost 0 bases, with 14 bases between them. Per the germline V gene, CDR1 is SGHNT and CDR2 is YYREEE (reference sequence). The CDR3 is made up of 14 amino acids.

The rearrangement links TRBV30 to TRBJ1-1, with D possibly TRBD1 on 5 matching bases. Looked up from germline, CDR1 is GTSNPN and CDR2 is SVGIG (reference sequence). The CDR3 length is 16 residues. The V end was cut by 5 bases, the J end by 0 bases, with 19 bases between. The DNA of the CDR3 is TGTGCCTGGTCCCCTTGGGGCAGCAACATGAACACTGAAGCTTTCTTT. This gives the protein CAWSPWGSNMNTEAFF.

This chain connects TRBV6-5 to TRBJ2-7; 7 bases map to TRBD1. Losses at the gene ends were 4 bases for V and 2 bases for J; bases not matched to a gene: 8. The CDR3 covers 15 residues. The germline CDR1 and CDR2 sequences are MNHEY and SVGAGI. As DNA, the CDR3 is TGTGCCAGCAGTTCGGATCCGGGACAGACCTACGAGCAGTACTTC. This gives the protein CASSSDPGQTYEQYF.

This chain connects TRBV30 to TRBJ2-1; 8 bases are shared with TRBD2. CDR3 length: 12 amino acids. Germline V lookup: CDR1 GTSNPN, CDR2 SVGIG (reference sequence). V lost 0 bases and J lost 12; bases outside the gene matches: 4. CDR3 bases: TGTGCCTGGAGTGTTCTGGCGGGAGGGCAGTTCTTC. Its protein is CAWSVLAGGQFF.

The rearrangement joins TRBV5-8 to TRBJ2-7, with 11 bases aligning to TRBD1. V shed 4 bases and J 2 bases; nucleotides not matched to a gene: 14. Germline CDR1 is SGHTS and CDR2 is YDEGEE. The CDR3 is 18 amino acids. The CDR3: CASSAGWGQGVEAYEQYF. The CDR3 bases are TGTGCCAGCAGCGCCGGGTGGGGACAGGGGGTCGAGGCCTACGAGCAGTACTTC.

The V call is TRBV6-1, the J call TRBJ2-5, with D hard to call. This CDR3 has 12 residues. Germline loops: CDR1 MNHNS, CDR2 SASEGT. The ends were cut back, 4 bases at V and 4 bases at J, with 7 bases in the middle. CDR3 amino acids: CASSARRETQYF. The CDR3 nucleotides are TGTGCCAGCAGTGCTAGACGAGAGACCCAGTACTTC.

The chain's CDR3 is CAWSPYPVYNSPLHF. CDR3 DNA: TGTGCCTGGAGCCCTTACCCGGTGTATAATTCACCCCTCCACTTT. The chain employs TRBV30 and TRBJ1-6; D uncertain. Germline CDR1 reads GTSNPN; CDR2 reads SVGIG (reference sequence). Trimming removed 3 bases from V and 4 bases from J, with 13 bases in between. The CDR3 consists of 15 residues.

The chain employs TRBV28 and TRBJ1-2; D may be TRBD1 (6 bases). CDR3 length: 15 residues. Trimming left V 3 bases short and J 5 bases short, with 16 bases between. In germline, CDR1 is MDHEN, CDR2 SYDVKM. DNA for the CDR3: TGTGCCAGCAGTTTTAGCTCCACAGGGATTTATGGCTACACCTTC. Its translation is CASSFSSTGIYGYTF.

This chain links TRBV29-1 with TRBJ2-5; D is perhaps TRBD2 (7 bases). V gave up 5 bases and J gave up 5 bases, with 18 bases separating them. The CDR3 sequence is 14 residues long. Germline V lookup: CDR1 SQVTM, CDR2 ANQGSEA. The CDR3 reads CSVSRGGSGETQYF. CDR3 coding DNA: TGCAGCGTTTCGAGGGGGGGCAGCGGGGAGACCCAGTACTTC. The whole variable domain, remainder taken from reference TRBV29-1 and TRBJ2-5, is SAVISQKPSRDICQRGTSLTIQCQVDSQVTMMFWYRQQPGQSLTLIATANQGSEATYESGFVIDKFPISRPNLTFSTLTVSNMSPEDSSIYLCSVSRGGSGETQYFGPGTRLLVL.

The chain joins TRBV9 to TRBJ2-5; 10 bases match TRBD2. The germline gives CDR1 SGDLS, CDR2 YYNGEE. V shed 3 bases, J shed 2 bases, and the junction held 7 bases outside the gene matches. This CDR3 comprises 16 residues. CDR3 nucleotide sequence: TGTGCCAGCAGCGAAGCTAGCGGGGGAATGCAAGAGACCCAGTACTTC. The encoded protein is CASSEASGGMQETQYF.

The rearrangement links TRBV4-1 to TRBJ2-1; 10 bases match TRBD2. V shed 2 bases and J 3 bases; nucleotides not matched to a gene: 4. The CDR3 contains 16 residues. Germline assignment: CDR1 MGHRA and CDR2 YSYEKL. This CDR3 reads CASSQIGTSVYNEQFF. The CDR3 DNA reads as TGCGCCAGCAGCCAAATAGGGACTAGCGTCTACAATGAGCAGTTCTTC.

The chain carries TRBV7-2 and TRBJ1-3; 11 bases are a match to TRBD1. CDR1 is SGHTA, CDR2 FQGNSA, per germline. The V gene end was trimmed by 0 bases and the J gene end by 7 bases; junction bases not matched to a gene: 5. This CDR3 spans 16 amino acids. Here the CDR3 reads CASSLARDRGRNTIYF. In nucleotides, the CDR3 is TGTGCCAGCAGCTTAGCCCGGGACAGGGGGAGGAACACCATATATTTT.

This chain joins TRBV30 and TRBJ2-7; 9 nucleotides align to TRBD1. Trimming cost V 5 bases and J 3 bases; bases outside gene matches: 8. The CDR3 totals 14 residues. Per the germline V gene, CDR1 is GTSNPN and CDR2 is SVGIG (reference sequence). The CDR3 DNA reads TGTGCCTGGGGGGGACAGGGCAAACTCTACGAGCAGTACTTC. This sequence encodes CAWGGQGKLYEQYF.

This rearrangement joins TRBV5-1 to TRBJ2-7, with 8 positions matching TRBD2. The CDR3 length is 15 residues. The trim removed 1 base at V and 1 base at J, leaving 4 bases unmatched. CDR1 and CDR2 from the germline V gene are SGHRS and YFSETQ. The CDR3 DNA is TGCGCCAGCAGCTTGTTGGCTAGCGGGTCCTACGAGCAGTACTTC. This translates into CASSLLASGSYEQYF.

The chain joins TRBV6-6 to TRBJ1-5; possible D gene TRBD1, 6 bases. Trimming left V 0 bases short and J 4 bases short, with 10 bases between. Germline assignment: CDR1 MNHNY and CDR2 SVGAGI (reference sequence). The CDR3 length is 15 residues. The DNA for the CDR3 is TGTGCCAGCAGTTACTCGACAGGAGGTAATCAGCCCCAGCATTTT. This gives the protein CASSYSTGGNQPQHF.

The genes are TRBV10-3 and TRBJ2-1; TRBD2 aligns across 9 bases. Trimming removed 7 bases from V and 8 bases from J; junction bases left unmatched: 6. The CDR3 is made up of 13 amino acids. From germline, CDR1 is ENHRY and CDR2 SYGVKD. CDR3 DNA sequence: TGTGCCATCAATGGCGGGGGGGCCGATGAGCAGTTCTTC. It yields the protein CAINGGGADEQFF.